A selection of T cell receptor beta chains follows, all from one sample in a study of T cell repertoires in cytomegalovirus infection. TCRdb reprocessed the reads with MiXCR, giving one entry per CDR3 protein. This sample carries around 210,000 distinct CDR3 sequences, roughly 6.5% of them seen once, and the ten largest clones take under 7.5%. What was sequenced was PBMCs. All receptors come from a human donor in good health (CMV status not recorded). Some clones in this sample may be carry-over from other donors' samples. Both conserved end residues are trimmed from each CDR3.

j_call v_call cdr3_aa
TRBJ2-2 TRBV29-1 SVGLGRSKANTGELF
TRBJ2-5 TRBV20-1 SAGAGTQETQY
TRBJ2-1 TRBV5-1 ASSGDSRYEQF
TRBJ1-5 TRBV6-5 ASSYSLNQPQH
TRBJ1-5 TRBV7-2 ASSAGQLNQPQH
TRBJ2-4 TRBV2 ASSEIETLAKNIQY
TRBJ2-2 TRBV7-2 ASSTGQGRMNTGELF
TRBJ1-5 TRBV20-1 SAGRGTSNQPQH
TRBJ2-7 TRBV4-1 ASSQGAGGDRTYEQY
TRBJ2-5 TRBV5-1 ASSSDITYQETQY
TRBJ1-1 TRBV19 ASIGTGNTEAF
TRBJ2-1 TRBV2 ASSVGTRNEQF
TRBJ2-1 TRBV29-1 SVEPPLDTSDEQF
TRBJ2-3 TRBV27 ASSLYPFTDTQY
TRBJ2-7 TRBV28 ASSPRRGRAYEQY
TRBJ1-1 TRBV5-4 ASSLSRGNTEAF
TRBJ1-4 TRBV7-2 ASSLDRADEKLF
TRBJ2-5 TRBV2 ASGVLETQY
TRBJ2-7 TRBV28 ASSPPTGSRRKY
TRBJ2-1 TRBV3-1 ASSLNGGYTYNEQF
TRBJ2-7 TRBV29-1 SVGTDGYEQY
TRBJ1-1 TRBV7-2 ASTGTGINTEAF
TRBJ1-3 TRBV12-3/TRBV12-4 ASSSSGFFSGNTIY
TRBJ2-5 TRBV29-1 SVEDLGGPWEETQY
TRBJ2-5 TRBV20-1 SAGLTAETQY
TRBJ1-6 TRBV6-5 ASRGPLSSYNSPLH
TRBJ2-3 TRBV6-6 ASRDYLSEDTQY
TRBJ2-5 TRBV6-2/TRBV6-3 AADGGRYPQY
TRBJ1-1 TRBV6-2/TRBV6-3 ASRGQGSRTF
TRBJ2-2 TRBV7-3 ASSSQGANTGELF
TRBJ2-1 TRBV29-1 SVHGLSSYNEQF
TRBJ2-5 TRBV7-2 ASSSTRTETQY
TRBJ2-7 TRBV5-4 ASSKTGSYEQY
TRBJ1-1 TRBV12-5 ASGPTDRGHTEAF
TRBJ2-5 TRBV29-1 SVERLAGGFGETQY
TRBJ2-1 TRBV7-9 ASSIGQGRF
TRBJ2-7 TRBV30 AGDNRGAPYEQY
TRBJ1-2 TRBV2 ASSAGTYDYGYT
TRBJ1-2 TRBV6-6 ASSYSGLASNYGYT
TRBJ1-5 TRBV20-1 SARVPGPTVPDQPQH
TRBJ2-5 TRBV7-2 ASREGAETQY
TRBJ1-1 TRBV27 ASTAWASQNTEAF
TRBJ1-1 TRBV12-3/TRBV12-4 ASSLEPLRNTEAF
TRBJ2-7 TRBV5-6 ASSLGLAGSSYEQY
TRBJ1-2 TRBV28 ASSSSTSQFLVYGYT
TRBJ1-1 TRBV7-3 ASSPQGRTEAF
TRBJ1-6 TRBV6-1 ASSPDRAGNSPLH
TRBJ2-5 TRBV4-3 ASSQEPVGETQY
TRBJ1-4 TRBV18 ASSPPGRGEKLF
TRBJ2-6 TRBV6-2/TRBV6-3 ASSYSTAGANVLT
TRBJ1-1 TRBV12-3/TRBV12-4 ASSFGDPMNTEAF
TRBJ2-7 TRBV7-3 ARRRGAEDEQY
TRBJ2-5 TRBV5-1 ASSLDRIGETQY
TRBJ2-7 TRBV7-8 ASSLPGPEGTEQY
TRBJ2-1 TRBV7-2 ASSLRWDRVSYNEQF
TRBJ1-4 TRBV28 ASSLEARGYEKLF
TRBJ1-6 TRBV20-1 SARDGAESSYNSPLH
TRBJ1-6 TRBV10-3 AIKDSSYNSPLH
TRBJ2-2 TRBV6-2/TRBV6-3 ASSYIATSGTGELF